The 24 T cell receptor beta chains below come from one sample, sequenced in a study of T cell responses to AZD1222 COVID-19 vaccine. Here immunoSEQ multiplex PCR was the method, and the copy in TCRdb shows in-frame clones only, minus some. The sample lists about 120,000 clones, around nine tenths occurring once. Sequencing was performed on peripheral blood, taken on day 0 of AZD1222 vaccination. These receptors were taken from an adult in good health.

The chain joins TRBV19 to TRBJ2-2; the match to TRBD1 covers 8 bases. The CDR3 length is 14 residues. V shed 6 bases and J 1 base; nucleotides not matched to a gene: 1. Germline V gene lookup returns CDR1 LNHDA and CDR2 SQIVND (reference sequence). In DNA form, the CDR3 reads TGTGCCAGTAGGGGACAGGTGAACACCGGGGAGCTGTTTTTT. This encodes CASRGQVNTGELFF. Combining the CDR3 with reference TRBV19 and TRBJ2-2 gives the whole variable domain DGGITQSPKYLFRKEGQNVTLSCEQNLNHDAMYWYRQDPGQGLRLIYYSQIVNDFQKGDIAEGYSVSREKKESFPLTVTSAQKNPTAFYLCASRGQVNTGELFFGEGSRLTVL.

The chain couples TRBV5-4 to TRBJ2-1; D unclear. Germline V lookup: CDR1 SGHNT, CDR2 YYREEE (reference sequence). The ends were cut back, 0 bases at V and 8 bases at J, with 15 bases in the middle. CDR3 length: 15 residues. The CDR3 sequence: CASSLDLFSADEQFF. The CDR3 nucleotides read TGTGCCAGCAGCTTGGACCTTTTTTCTGCGGATGAGCAGTTCTTC.

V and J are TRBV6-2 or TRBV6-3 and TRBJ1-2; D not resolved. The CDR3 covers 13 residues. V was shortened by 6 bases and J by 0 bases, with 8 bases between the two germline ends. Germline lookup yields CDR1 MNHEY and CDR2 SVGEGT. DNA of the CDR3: TGTGCCAGCAGCCTAGGGTCTAACTATGGCTACACCTTC. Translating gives CASSLGSNYGYTF.

The CDR3 region has the DNA TGTGCCAGCAGCACTGTGGGACTAGTAGCAGATACGCAGTATTTT. Protein product: CASSTVGLVADTQYF. The V call is TRBV6-2 or TRBV6-3, the J call TRBJ2-3; 8 nucleotides match TRBD2. Looked up from germline, CDR1 is MNHEY and CDR2 is SVGEGT. J lost 4 bases, V lost 6 bases, and 9 bases had no gene match. The CDR3 totals 15 residues.

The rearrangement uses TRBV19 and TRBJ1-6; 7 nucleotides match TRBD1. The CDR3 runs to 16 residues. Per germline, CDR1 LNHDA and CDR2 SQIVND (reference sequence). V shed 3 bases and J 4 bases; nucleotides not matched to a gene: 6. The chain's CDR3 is CASSIGDRVYNSPLHF. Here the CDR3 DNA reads TGTGCCAGTAGTATCGGAGACAGGGTTTATAATTCACCCCTCCACTTT.

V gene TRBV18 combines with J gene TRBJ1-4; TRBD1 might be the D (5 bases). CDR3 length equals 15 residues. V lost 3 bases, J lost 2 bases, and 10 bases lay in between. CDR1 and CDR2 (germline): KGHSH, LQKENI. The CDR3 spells CASSPVQVTNEKLFF. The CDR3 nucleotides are TGTGCCAGCTCACCGGTACAGGTTACTAATGAAAAACTGTTTTTT.

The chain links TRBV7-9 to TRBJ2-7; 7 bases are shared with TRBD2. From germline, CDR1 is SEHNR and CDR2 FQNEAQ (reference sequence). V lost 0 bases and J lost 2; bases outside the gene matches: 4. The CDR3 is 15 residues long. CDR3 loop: CASSLAAGGTYEQYF. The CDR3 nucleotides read TGTGCCAGCAGCTTAGCGGCCGGGGGGACCTACGAGCAGTACTTC.

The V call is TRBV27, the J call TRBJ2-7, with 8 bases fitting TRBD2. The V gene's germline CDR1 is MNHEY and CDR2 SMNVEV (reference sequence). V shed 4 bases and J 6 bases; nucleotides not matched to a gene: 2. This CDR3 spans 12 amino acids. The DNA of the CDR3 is TGTGCCAGCAGTTCGGGGGGGCTCGAGCAGTACTTC. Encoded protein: CASSSGGLEQYF.

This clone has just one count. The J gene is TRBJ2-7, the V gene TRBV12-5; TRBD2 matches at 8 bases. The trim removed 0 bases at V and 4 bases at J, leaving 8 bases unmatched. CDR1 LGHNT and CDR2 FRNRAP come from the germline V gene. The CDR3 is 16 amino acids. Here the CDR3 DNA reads TGTGCTAGTGGTTTGGTACAGGGTGCGGGAGGATACGAGCAGTACTTC. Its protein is CASGLVQGAGGYEQYF.

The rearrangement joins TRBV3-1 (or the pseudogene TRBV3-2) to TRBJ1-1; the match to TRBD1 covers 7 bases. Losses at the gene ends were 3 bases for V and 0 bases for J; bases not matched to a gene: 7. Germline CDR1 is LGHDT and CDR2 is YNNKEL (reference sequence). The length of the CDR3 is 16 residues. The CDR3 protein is CASSQVQGTLNTEAFF. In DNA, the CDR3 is TGTGCCAGCAGCCAGGTACAGGGGACCCTGAACACTGAAGCTTTCTTT.

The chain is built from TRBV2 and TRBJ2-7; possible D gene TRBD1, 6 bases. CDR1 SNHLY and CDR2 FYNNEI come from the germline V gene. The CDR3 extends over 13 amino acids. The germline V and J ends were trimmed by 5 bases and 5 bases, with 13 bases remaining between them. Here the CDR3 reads CASSKSRTDEQYF. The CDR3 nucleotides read TGTGCCAGCAGTAAGAGTAGGACAGACGAGCAGTACTTC.

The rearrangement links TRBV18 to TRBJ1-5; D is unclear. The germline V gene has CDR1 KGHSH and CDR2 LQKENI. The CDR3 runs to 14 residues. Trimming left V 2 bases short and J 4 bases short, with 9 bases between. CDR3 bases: TGTGCCAGCTCACCAGATTTTGGAAATCAGCCCCAGCATTTT. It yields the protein CASSPDFGNQPQHF.

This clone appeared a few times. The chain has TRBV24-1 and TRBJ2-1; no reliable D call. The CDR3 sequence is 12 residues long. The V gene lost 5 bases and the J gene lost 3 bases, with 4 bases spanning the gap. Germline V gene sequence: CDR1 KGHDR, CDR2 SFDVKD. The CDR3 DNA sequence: TGTGCCACCAGTGGCAGCTACAATGAGCAGTTCTTC. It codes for CATSGSYNEQFF.

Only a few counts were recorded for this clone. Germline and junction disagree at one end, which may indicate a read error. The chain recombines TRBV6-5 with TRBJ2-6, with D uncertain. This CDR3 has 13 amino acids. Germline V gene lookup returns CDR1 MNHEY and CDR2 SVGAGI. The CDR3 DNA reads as TGTGCCAGCAGATACTCTGGGGCCAACGTCCTGACTTTC. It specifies CASRYSGANVLTF.

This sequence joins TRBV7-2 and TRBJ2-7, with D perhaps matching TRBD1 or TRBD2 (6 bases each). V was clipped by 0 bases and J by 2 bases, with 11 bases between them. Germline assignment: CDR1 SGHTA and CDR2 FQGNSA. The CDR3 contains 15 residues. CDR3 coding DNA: TGTGCCAGCAGCTTAGCGGGGGGCAGAACCTACGAGCAGTACTTC. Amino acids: CASSLAGGRTYEQYF. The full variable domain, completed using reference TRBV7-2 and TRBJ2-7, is GAGVSQSPSNKVTEKGKDVELRCDPISGHTALYWYRQSLGQGLEFLIYFQGNSAPDKSGLPSDRFSAERTGGSVSTLTIQRTQQEDSAVYLCASSLAGGRTYEQYFGPGTRLTVT.

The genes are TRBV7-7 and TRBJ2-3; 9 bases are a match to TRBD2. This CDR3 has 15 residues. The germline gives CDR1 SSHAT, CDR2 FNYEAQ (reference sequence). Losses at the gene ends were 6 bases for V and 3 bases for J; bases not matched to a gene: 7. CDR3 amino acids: CASSRGLARTDTQYF. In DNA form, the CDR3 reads TGTGCCAGCAGTCGTGGACTAGCGCGAACAGATACGCAGTATTTT.

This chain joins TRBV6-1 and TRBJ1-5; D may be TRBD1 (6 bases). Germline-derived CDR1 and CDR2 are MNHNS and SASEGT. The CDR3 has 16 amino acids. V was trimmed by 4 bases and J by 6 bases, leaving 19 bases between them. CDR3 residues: CASSVGGASYGQPQHF. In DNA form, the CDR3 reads TGTGCCAGCAGTGTTGGGGGCGCGTCATATGGTCAGCCCCAGCATTTT.

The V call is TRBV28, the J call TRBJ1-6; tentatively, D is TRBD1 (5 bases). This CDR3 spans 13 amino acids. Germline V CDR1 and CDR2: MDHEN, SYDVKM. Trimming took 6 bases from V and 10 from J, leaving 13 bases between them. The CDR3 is CASRLRGDSPLHF. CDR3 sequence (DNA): TGTGCCAGCAGACTGAGGGGTGACTCACCCCTCCACTTT.

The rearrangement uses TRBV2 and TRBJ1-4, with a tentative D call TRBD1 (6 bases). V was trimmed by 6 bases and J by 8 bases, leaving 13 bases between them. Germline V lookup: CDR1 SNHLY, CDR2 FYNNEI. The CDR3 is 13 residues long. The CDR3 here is CASRGGGLEKLFF. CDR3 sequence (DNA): TGTGCCAGCAGGGGAGGGGGATTGGAAAAACTGTTTTTT. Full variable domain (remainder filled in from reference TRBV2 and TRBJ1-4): EPEVTQTPSHQVTQMGQEVILRCVPISNHLYFYWYRQILGQKVEFLVSFYNNEISEKSEIFDDQFSVERPDGSNFTLKIRSTKLEDSAMYFCASRGGGLEKLFFGSGTQLSVL.

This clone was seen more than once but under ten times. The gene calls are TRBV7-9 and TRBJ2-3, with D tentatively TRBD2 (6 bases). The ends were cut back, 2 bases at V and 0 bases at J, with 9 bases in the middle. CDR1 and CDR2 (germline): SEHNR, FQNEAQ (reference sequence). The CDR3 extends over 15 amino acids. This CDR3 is CASSLPGLSTDTQYF. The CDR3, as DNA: TGTGCCAGCAGCTTACCGGGACTGAGCACAGATACGCAGTATTTT.

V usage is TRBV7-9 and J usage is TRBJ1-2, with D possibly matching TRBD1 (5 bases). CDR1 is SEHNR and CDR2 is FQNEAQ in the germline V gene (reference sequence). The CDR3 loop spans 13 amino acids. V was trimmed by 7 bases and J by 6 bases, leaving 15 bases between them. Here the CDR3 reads CASNSQGVDGYTF. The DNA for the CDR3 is TGTGCCAGCAACTCCCAGGGAGTAGATGGCTACACCTTC.

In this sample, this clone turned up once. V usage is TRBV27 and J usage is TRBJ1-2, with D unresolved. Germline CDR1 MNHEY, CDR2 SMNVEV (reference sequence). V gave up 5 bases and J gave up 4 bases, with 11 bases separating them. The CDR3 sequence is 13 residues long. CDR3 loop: CASSSGVTYGYTF. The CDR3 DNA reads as TGTGCCAGCAGTAGTGGAGTTACCTATGGCTACACCTTC.

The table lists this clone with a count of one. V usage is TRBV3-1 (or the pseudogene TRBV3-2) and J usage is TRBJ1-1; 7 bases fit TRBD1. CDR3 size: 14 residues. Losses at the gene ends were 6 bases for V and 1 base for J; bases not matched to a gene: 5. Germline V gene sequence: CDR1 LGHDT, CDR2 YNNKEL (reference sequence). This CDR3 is CASSRGQANTEAFF. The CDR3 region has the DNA TGTGCCAGCAGTCGCGGACAGGCGAACACTGAAGCTTTCTTT.

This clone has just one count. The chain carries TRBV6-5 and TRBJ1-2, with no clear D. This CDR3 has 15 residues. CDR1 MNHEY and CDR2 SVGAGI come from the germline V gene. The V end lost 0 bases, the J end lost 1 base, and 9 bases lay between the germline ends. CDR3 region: CASSYSSLDNYGYTF. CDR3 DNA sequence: TGTGCCAGCAGTTACTCGTCACTTGATAACTATGGCTACACCTTC.